This record concerns one TCR beta chain sequence. Its antigen is not known. The data were taken from a study of T cell repertoires in cytomegalovirus infection. Overall study context: Evidence of both CMV infection and a matching HLA type came from public TCR beta signatures.

TCRdb called the reads again in MiXCR, with one record for every CDR3 protein. The sample lists roughly 500,000 distinct CDR3 sequences, around 11% occurring once. Overall study findings and caveats: In two of eight donors, the top clonotype was HLA-C-restricted CMV-specific. Carriage of CMV together with the relevant HLA was identifiable through cumulative public TCR beta family frequency.

V lost 0 bases and J 5 bases, leaving 7 bases between the germline ends. This CDR3 comprises 13 residues. CDR1 LGHNA and CDR2 YNFKEQ come from the germline V gene. The chain carries TRBV4-2 and TRBJ1-2; D is uncertain. Sequenced input: PBMCs. The clonotype comes from a human donor in good health (CMV status not recorded). Some clones in this sample may be carry-over from other donors' samples. The CDR3 nucleotides read TGTGCCAGCAGCCAAGATGGTGGATATGGCTACACCTTC. Translation: CASSQDGGYGYTF.